The clone carrying this T cell receptor (beta chain) came up many times. The time point denotes: patch test 2, 6 weeks after DPC sensitization. Treatment given: therapeutic diphenylcyclopropenone sensitization with weekly scalp DPC. Blood was drawn before each patch test was applied. The sample originates from a study of human T cells and chemical hapten exposure. V lost 4 bases, J lost 7 bases, and 17 bases lay in between. The CDR3 consists of 14 residues. Germline values: CDR1 SGHKS, CDR2 YYEKEE (reference sequence). The authors' processing: Counts of TCRs in each sample centred on a median of around 100,000 and extended from about 20,000 to 690,000. TCRdb processed the RACE reads anew with MiXCR; each CDR3 protein has one entry. The V and J calls and clone size come from TCRdb's table, not from the authors' own analysis. The repertoire holds about 40,000 distinct CDR3 sequences, about 3% seen once, with roughly 6.6% in the top ten.

The chain links TRBV5-5 to TRBJ1-2, with D unclear. This receptor was taken from a man between 35 and 55 years old with alopecia areata. Some clones in this sample may be carry-over from other donors' samples. Material: whole blood, obtained in connection with sensitization to the hapten diphenylcyclopropenone (DPC). The CDR3 spells CASSPGARQSGYTF. Here the CDR3 DNA reads TGTGCCAGCAGCCCAGGTGCCAGGCAGAGTGGCTACACCTTC.